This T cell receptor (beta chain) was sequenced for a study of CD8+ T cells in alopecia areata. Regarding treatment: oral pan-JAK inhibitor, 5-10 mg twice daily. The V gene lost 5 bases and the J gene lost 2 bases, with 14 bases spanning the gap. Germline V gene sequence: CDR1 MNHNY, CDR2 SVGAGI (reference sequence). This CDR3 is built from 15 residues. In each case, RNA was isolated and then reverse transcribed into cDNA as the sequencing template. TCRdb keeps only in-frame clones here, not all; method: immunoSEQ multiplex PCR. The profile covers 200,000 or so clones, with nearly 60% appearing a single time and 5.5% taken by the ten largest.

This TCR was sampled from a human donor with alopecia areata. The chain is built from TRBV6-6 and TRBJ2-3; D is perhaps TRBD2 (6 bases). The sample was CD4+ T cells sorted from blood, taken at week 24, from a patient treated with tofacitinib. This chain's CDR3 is CASSTGLALTDTQYF. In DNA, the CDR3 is TGTGCCAGCAGTACGGGGCTAGCGCTCACAGATACGCAGTATTTT.